The 8 T cell receptor beta chains in this list originate from one sample, sequenced in a study of shared clonotypes between healthy human individuals. The protocol was immunoSEQ multiplex PCR, while the TCRdb copy is restricted to in-frame clones and leaves out a portion. The data show about 2 million clones, with approximately 94% seen just once and more than 0.95% held by the top ten. Positive CCR7 selection of CD45RO-negative cells yielded the naive CD8 cells, and terminally differentiated effector memory CD45RA+ cells were excluded. The material sequenced was naive CD8+ T cells sorted from blood. Receptors were obtained from a young man in good health.

With regard to this clone: A far larger clone is only one base removed, so a read error is likely. Other DNA sequences in this specimen translate into the identical CDR3. The V and J genes are TRBV5-6 and TRBJ1-1; D remains ambiguous. Looked up from germline, CDR1 is SGHDT and CDR2 is YYEEEE. The V end lost 2 bases, the J end lost 1 base, and 6 bases lay between the germline ends. CDR3 size: 13 residues. In DNA, the CDR3 is TGTGCCAGCAGCTTAGGAGGGAACACTGAAGCTTTCTTT. Amino acid sequence: CASSLGGNTEAFF.

The rearrangement links TRBV27 to TRBJ2-7; weak D call: TRBD2 (5 bases). CDR1 MNHEY and CDR2 SMNVEV come from the germline V gene (reference sequence). Trimming cost V 3 bases and J 4 bases, with 16 bases left between them. The CDR3 contains 15 residues. The CDR3 region is CASSLQRPLIYEQYF. CDR3 bases: TGTGCCAGCAGTTTGCAGCGGCCTTTGATTTACGAGCAGTACTTC.

The chain links TRBV10-3 to TRBJ2-7; 8 bases match TRBD1. Germline V gene data show CDR1 as ENHRY and CDR2 as SYGVKD. This CDR3 is built from 14 residues. J was trimmed by 3 bases and V by 4 bases; bases with no gene match: 5. The CDR3 DNA reads TGTGCCATCAGTGCCGGGACAGGAAACTACGAGCAGTACTTC. This gives the protein CAISAGTGNYEQYF.

This chain links TRBV6-5 with TRBJ2-1, with TRBD2 matching 8 bases. This CDR3 is 15 amino acids long. The V gene's germline CDR1 is MNHEY and CDR2 SVGAGI. Trimming removed 0 bases from V and 7 bases from J; junction bases left unmatched: 5. DNA of the CDR3: TGTGCCAGCAGTTACTCGTGGGGACTAGAGAATGAGCAGTTCTTC. Residues: CASSYSWGLENEQFF.

This clone was recorded only once. This chain uses TRBV28 with TRBJ2-7, with 10 bases that match TRBD2. Germline CDR1 and CDR2: MDHEN and SYDVKM. The CDR3 has 18 amino acids. V was pared by 2 bases and J by 3 bases, with 13 bases of the junction left unmatched. CDR3 protein: CASSLRGVGGLADYEQYF. DNA of the CDR3: TGTGCCAGCAGTTTAAGGGGTGTTGGAGGACTAGCGGACTACGAGCAGTACTTC.

The rearrangement uses TRBV13 and TRBJ1-3; 7 bases align to TRBD1. CDR3 length: 16 residues. V was pared by 5 bases and J by 3 bases, with 10 bases of the junction left unmatched. Germline CDR1 reads PRHDT; CDR2 reads FYEKMQ (reference sequence). This chain's CDR3 is CASSPAEGAFGNTIYF. The CDR3, as DNA: TGTGCCAGCAGCCCGGCTGAGGGGGCTTTTGGAAACACCATATATTTT.

The J gene is TRBJ2-2, the V gene TRBV13; D remains unclear. Germline-derived CDR1 and CDR2 are PRHDT and FYEKMQ (reference sequence). The CDR3 loop spans 14 amino acids. The V gene lost 5 bases and the J gene lost 2 bases, with 9 bases spanning the gap. The CDR3 bases are TGTGCCAGCAGCCTCCCCCTTAACACCGGGGAGCTGTTTTTT. Protein sequence: CASSLPLNTGELFF.

This chain uses TRBV4-3 with TRBJ1-1; 7 positions match TRBD1. Germline CDR1 reads LGHNA; CDR2 reads YSLEER. The length of the CDR3 is 16 residues. Trimming cost V 0 bases and J 1 base; bases outside gene matches: 5. CDR3 in amino acids: CASSQDRDSSNTEAFF. DNA of the CDR3: TGCGCCAGCAGCCAAGATAGGGACAGTTCGAACACTGAAGCTTTCTTT.